This is a list of T cell receptor beta chains from one sample in a study of blood T cell repertoires in COVID-19. Using immunoSEQ multiplex PCR, the repertoire was profiled, and TCRdb retains in-frame clones only, with some absent. The sample records approximately 110,000 clones, 75% to 90% being singletons. Sequenced input: peripheral blood. The source of these receptors is a woman of 80 years or more with COVID-19, enrolled during active disease. CDR3s include the opening cysteine and the closing phenylalanine or tryptophan. A D gene is named only where the DNA matches it firmly. Not every row has a clone size; where given, it reads once, few, many or a size class.

size,J,V,D,DNA,CDR3
.,TRBJ2-2,TRBV5-1,TRBD2,TGCGCCAGCAGCTTGTCTCGGTCTAGCGGGACCGGGGAGCTGTTTTTT,CASSLSRSSGTGELFF
.,TRBJ2-5,TRBV25-1,.,TGTGCCAGCAGTGAATACCCCGCTAGGACCCAGTACTTC,CASSEYPARTQYF
.,TRBJ2-2,TRBV4-1,.,TGCGCCAGCAGCCACAGGCAGTTAAACACCGGGGAGCTGTTTTTT,CASSHRQLNTGELFF
.,TRBJ2-2,TRBV9,.,TGTGCCAGCAGCGTAGACGTACAGGTCAACACCGGGGAGCTGTTTTTT,CASSVDVQVNTGELFF
.,TRBJ2-1,TRBV7-9,TRBD2,TGTGCCAGCAGCTCAACCGGGACTACGCACAATGAGCAGTTCTTC,CASSSTGTTHNEQFF
.,TRBJ2-5,TRBV23-1,.,TGCGCCAGCAGTCACCACGGGGAGACCCAGTACTTC,CASSHHGETQYF
.,TRBJ1-1,TRBV14,.,TGTGCCAGCAGCCAAAGAGGGTGGAGTGGGTCGAACACTGAAGCTTTCTTT,CASSQRGWSGSNTEAFF
once,TRBJ2-7,TRBV21-1,.,TGTGCCAGCAGCAACCCCCGGGACAGGATGGACGAGCAGTACTTC,CASSNPRDRMDEQYF
.,TRBJ2-1,TRBV24-1,.,TGTGCCACCAGTGATTTGCCTTCGGGGTCTCAGGCCAATGAGCAGTTCTTC,CATSDLPSGSQANEQFF
.,TRBJ1-3,TRBV6-2/TRBV6-3,.,TGTGCCAGCAGTTACTACGGACTCTTCTCTTCTGGAAACACCATATATTTT,CASSYYGLFSSGNTIYF
.,TRBJ2-2,TRBV10-3,TRBD1,TGTGCCATCAGGGGGACAGCGAACACCGGGGAGCTGTTTTTT,CAIRGTANTGELFF
.,TRBJ2-2,TRBV7-2,TRBD1,TGTGCCAGCAGCTTGGACAGGGTCGCCGGGGAGCTGTTTTTT,CASSLDRVAGELFF
.,TRBJ2-7,TRBV7-2,.,TGTGCCAGCAGCCCCCGTCGGACTTCAGCCTACGAGCAGTACTTC,CASSPRRTSAYEQYF
.,TRBJ1-3,TRBV5-1,TRBD1,TGCGCCAGCAGCTTGGTAGGGACAGGGTATGGAAACACCATATATTTT,CASSLVGTGYGNTIYF
.,TRBJ2-7,TRBV23-1,TRBD1,TGCGCCAGCAGTCAGACAGGGGGCTTCTACGAGCAGTACTTC,CASSQTGGFYEQYF
.,TRBJ2-2,TRBV7-2,.,TGTGCCAGCAGCAGCGGGACACCAAACACCGGGGAGCTGTTTTTT,CASSSGTPNTGELFF
.,TRBJ2-3,TRBV24-1,TRBD2,TGTGCCACCAGTGATCCCTTAGCGGGACCCACAGATACGCAGTATTTT,CATSDPLAGPTDTQYF
.,TRBJ2-7,TRBV29-1,.,TGCAGCGTTGTGGGCTCCTCCTACGAGCAGTACTTC,CSVVGSSYEQYF
.,TRBJ2-6,TRBV28,TRBD1,TGTGCCAGCAGCTCCGCGGGACAGGGGCTCTCTGGGGCCAACGTCCTGACTTTC,CASSSAGQGLSGANVLTF
once,TRBJ2-5,TRBV19,.,TGTGCCAGTAGTACCGGCGGGGTGGTAGAGACCCAGTACTTC,CASSTGGVVETQYF
.,TRBJ1-4,TRBV9,.,TGTGCCAGCAGCGTAGGATTTGACAGTCCCTTAAATGAAAAACTGTTTTTT,CASSVGFDSPLNEKLFF
.,TRBJ2-5,TRBV9,TRBD2,TGTGCCAGCAGCGTATCTAGCGGAGCTCAAGAGACCCAGTACTTC,CASSVSSGAQETQYF
once,TRBJ2-6,TRBV28,TRBD1,TGTGCCAGCAGTGGGCAGGGGGCATCTGGGGCCAACGTCCTGACTTTC,CASSGQGASGANVLTF
once,TRBJ2-1,TRBV28,.,TGTGCCAGCAGTTTACGTCGGCCTACCGGGGGTGAGCAGTTCTTC,CASSLRRPTGGEQFF